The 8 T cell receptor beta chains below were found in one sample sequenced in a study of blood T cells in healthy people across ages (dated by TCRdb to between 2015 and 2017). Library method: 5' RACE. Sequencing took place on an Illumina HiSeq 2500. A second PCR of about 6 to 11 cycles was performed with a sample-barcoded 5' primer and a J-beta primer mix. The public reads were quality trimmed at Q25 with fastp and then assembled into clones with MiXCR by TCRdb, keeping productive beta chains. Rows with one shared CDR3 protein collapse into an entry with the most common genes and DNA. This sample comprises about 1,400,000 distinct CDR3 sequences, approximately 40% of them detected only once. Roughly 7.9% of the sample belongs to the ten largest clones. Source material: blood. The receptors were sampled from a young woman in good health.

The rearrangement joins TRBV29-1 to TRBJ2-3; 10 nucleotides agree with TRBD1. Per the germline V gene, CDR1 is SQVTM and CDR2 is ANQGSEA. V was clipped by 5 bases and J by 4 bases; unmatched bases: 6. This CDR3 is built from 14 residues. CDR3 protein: CSVSTGTGADTQYF. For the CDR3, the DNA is TGCAGCGTTTCAACCGGGACAGGGGCAGATACGCAGTATTTT.

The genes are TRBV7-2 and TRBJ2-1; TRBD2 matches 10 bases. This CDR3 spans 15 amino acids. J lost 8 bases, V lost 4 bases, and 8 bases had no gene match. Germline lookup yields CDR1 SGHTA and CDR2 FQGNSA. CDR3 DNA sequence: TGTGCCAGCAGCTGGGGTGGGAGCGGGAGGGATGAGCAGTTCTTC. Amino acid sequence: CASSWGGSGRDEQFF.

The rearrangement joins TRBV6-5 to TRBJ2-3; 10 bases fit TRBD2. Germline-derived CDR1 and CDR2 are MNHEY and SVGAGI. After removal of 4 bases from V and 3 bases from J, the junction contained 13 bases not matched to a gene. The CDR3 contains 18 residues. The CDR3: CASSFSSGGGLSTDTQYF. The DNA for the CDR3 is TGTGCCAGCAGTTTCTCTAGCGGGGGAGGGCTAAGTACAGATACGCAGTATTTT.

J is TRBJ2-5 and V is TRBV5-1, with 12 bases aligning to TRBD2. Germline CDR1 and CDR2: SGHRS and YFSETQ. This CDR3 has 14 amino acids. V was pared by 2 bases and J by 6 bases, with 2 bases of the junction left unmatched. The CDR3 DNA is TGCGCCAGCAGCTTCGGGACTAGCGGGCAGACCCAGTACTTC. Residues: CASSFGTSGQTQYF.

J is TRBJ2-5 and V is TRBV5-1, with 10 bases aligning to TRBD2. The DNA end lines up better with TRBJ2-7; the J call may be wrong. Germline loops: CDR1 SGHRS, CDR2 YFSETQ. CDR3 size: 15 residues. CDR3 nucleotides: TGCGCCAGCAGCTTGTCCGGGACTAGCGATTACGAGCAGTACTTC. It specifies CASSLSGTSDYEQYF.

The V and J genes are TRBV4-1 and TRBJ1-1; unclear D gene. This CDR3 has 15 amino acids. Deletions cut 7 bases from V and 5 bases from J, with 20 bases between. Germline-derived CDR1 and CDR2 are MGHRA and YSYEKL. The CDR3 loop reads CASTPGQRTYTEAFF. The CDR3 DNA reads TGCGCCAGCACTCCGGGTCAGCGAACCTATACTGAAGCTTTCTTT.

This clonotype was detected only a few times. CDR3 amino acids: CVTETQYF. The CDR3 bases are TGTGTTACAGAGACCCAGTACTTC. The chain joins TRBV9 to TRBJ2-5, with unresolved D. The CDR3 has 8 amino acids. Germline assignment: CDR1 SGDLS and CDR2 YYNGEE.

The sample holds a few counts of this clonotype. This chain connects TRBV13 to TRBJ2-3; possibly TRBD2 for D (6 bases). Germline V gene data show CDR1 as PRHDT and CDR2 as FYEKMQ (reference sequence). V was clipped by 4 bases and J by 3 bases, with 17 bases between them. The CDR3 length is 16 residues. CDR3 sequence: CASSSSSEVGTDTQYF. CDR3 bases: TGTGCCAGCAGCTCCTCTAGCGAAGTGGGAACAGATACGCAGTATTTT.